The clone carrying this T cell receptor (beta chain) is a singleton in its sample. Its specificity is not known. The data belong to a study of cytomegalovirus exposure and HLA in healthy donors. The validation cohort, a group of 100 to 150 subjects, included the donors and was separate from the roughly 720-subject first cohort. Generated by immunoSEQ multiplex PCR, the TCRdb table keeps only in-frame clones and is missing some. The repertoire consists of over 200,000 clones, with 85% to 90% occurring once and the leading ten covering just under 3%. The study's findings and limits: Subsequent analysis found a tendency for first-cohort TCR clusters to co-occur within the 90 to 150 validation repertoires. Most TCR sequences were rare, but some public TCRs occurred in many donors.

Per the germline V gene, CDR1 is SQVTM and CDR2 is ANQGSEA. There are 15 residues in the CDR3. V shed 2 bases and J 5 bases; nucleotides not matched to a gene: 6. The sequence derives from a woman younger than 35 in good health and CMV-seronegative. Specimen: PBMCs. The chain carries TRBV29-1 and TRBJ2-1; 10 bases match TRBD1. The CDR3 is CSVEPTGQGHNEQFF. In nucleotides, the CDR3 is TGCAGCGTTGAACCTACGGGACAGGGGCACAATGAGCAGTTCTTC.